The 3 T cell receptor beta chains given below trace back to one sample, sequenced in a study of T cell responses to AZD1222 COVID-19 vaccine. The repertoire was sequenced with immunoSEQ multiplex PCR; TCRdb's copy has only in-frame clones and lacks some. This table has fewer than 200,000 clones, over 85% appearing once. Material: peripheral blood, obtained on day 0 of AZD1222 vaccination. These receptors were collected from an adult in good health.

The chain couples TRBV7-2 to TRBJ2-5, with D uncertain. Trimming took off 4 bases at V and 0 bases at J, with 9 bases between the two ends. The CDR3 length is 14 residues. The germline gives CDR1 SGHTA, CDR2 FQGNSA. This chain's CDR3 is CASSSAGHQETQYF. DNA for the CDR3: TGTGCCAGCAGCTCCGCAGGCCACCAAGAGACCCAGTACTTC.

The chain is built from TRBV4-1 and TRBJ1-6, with unresolved D. The CDR3 runs 11 residues. Germline V gene lookup returns CDR1 MGHRA and CDR2 YSYEKL. V was clipped by 6 bases and J by 10 bases, with 7 bases between them. CDR3 nucleotide sequence: TGCGCCAGCAGTTCAACCTCACCCCTCCACTTT. Translation gives CASSSTSPLHF.

The chain carries TRBV6-5 and TRBJ1-1, with 8 bases aligning to TRBD1. V trimming: 7 bases; J trimming: 2 bases; junction bases outside the gene matches: 9. CDR1 MNHEY and CDR2 SVGAGI come from the germline V gene. This CDR3 has 15 amino acids. The CDR3 loop reads CASTPGQGLNTEAFF. The CDR3, as DNA: TGTGCCAGCACTCCCGGACAGGGCCTCAACACTGAAGCTTTCTTT.